The present T cell receptor (beta chain) was sequenced within a study of shared clonotypes between healthy human individuals. The data were produced by immunoSEQ multiplex PCR, yet TCRdb's version contains in-frame clones alone and is incomplete. The sample includes 2 million to 2.5 million clones, approximately 94% of them seen just once. This CDR3 region has 15 residues. V was pared by 4 bases and J by 8 bases, with 11 bases of the junction left unmatched. In germline, CDR1 is MGHRA, CDR2 YSYEKL. Sequencing used naive CD4+ T cells sorted from blood. Indicated subset: CD45RA+ positively selected. The sequence was collected from a man younger than 35 in good health. This sequence joins TRBV4-1 and TRBJ1-2; 9 bases line up with TRBD1. The CDR3 reads CASSPSGTGTGGYTF. DNA of the CDR3: TGCGCCAGCAGCCCCTCCGGGACAGGGACGGGAGGCTACACCTTC.